These 9 T cell receptor beta chains came from one sample sequenced in a study of T cell responses to AZD1222 COVID-19 vaccine. Only in-frame clones appear in the TCRdb table, and some are missing; sequencing was by immunoSEQ multiplex PCR. The table records 140,000 to 150,000 clones, approximately 90% of them present only once. Sequenced material: peripheral blood, taken on day 0 of AZD1222 vaccination. Receptor source: an adult in good health.

This clone showed up just once. The genes are TRBV7-8 and TRBJ1-5; D remains ambiguous. Trimming left V 2 bases short and J 4 bases short, with 6 bases between. The CDR3 spans 13 residues. Germline-derived CDR1 and CDR2 are SGHVS and FQNEAQ. This CDR3 is CASSLLPNQPQHF. The CDR3 nucleotides read TGTGCCAGCAGCTTACTCCCAAATCAGCCCCAGCATTTT.

This clone was detected a few times. The genes are TRBV11-2 and TRBJ2-7; D gene unclear. The CDR3 has 15 residues. The V end was cut by 1 base, the J end by 6 bases, with 16 bases between. Germline V gene lookup returns CDR1 SGHAT and CDR2 FQNNGV. The CDR3 is CASSLARQALAEQYF. Here the CDR3 DNA reads TGTGCCAGCAGCTTAGCTAGGCAGGCCCTCGCCGAGCAGTACTTC.

The chain joins TRBV27 to TRBJ1-2, with TRBD1 identical over 8 bases. Germline V CDR1 and CDR2: MNHEY, SMNVEV (reference sequence). This CDR3 comprises 12 residues. Germline trimming cut 5 bases from V and 11 bases from J; bases unmatched to any gene: 7. In nucleotides, the CDR3 is TGTGCCAGCAGTCCCAGACAGGGGTTGTACACCTTC. This gives the protein CASSPRQGLYTF.

This rearrangement joins TRBV19 to TRBJ1-3; D is unresolved. V lost 1 base, J lost 0 bases, and 13 bases lay in between. The CDR3 has 17 residues. CDR1 and CDR2 (germline): LNHDA, SQIVND (reference sequence). The CDR3 loop is CASSIVAHSFSGNTIYF. In nucleotides, the CDR3 is TGTGCCAGTAGTATAGTAGCACATAGCTTCTCTGGAAACACCATATATTTT.

This clone has just one count. This chain joins TRBV27 and TRBJ2-2; TRBD2 matches 11 bases. The CDR3 is 14 residues long. Germline assignment: CDR1 MNHEY and CDR2 SMNVEV (reference sequence). Trimming took 6 bases from V and 6 from J; bases not matched to a gene: 3. In nucleotides, the CDR3 is TGTGCCAGCAGGATAGCGGGAGGGCCCGGGGAGCTGTTTTTT. Translation: CASRIAGGPGELFF.

The chain joins TRBV5-1 to TRBJ1-5; 8 positions agree with TRBD1. The CDR3 spans 15 residues. CDR1 is SGHRS, CDR2 YFSETQ, per germline. V gave up 5 bases and J gave up 4 bases; unmatched junction bases: 8. CDR3 sequence reads: CASRATGAANQPQHF. The CDR3 nucleotides read TGCGCCAGCAGGGCGACAGGGGCCGCGAATCAGCCCCAGCATTTT.

The gene calls are TRBV5-1 and TRBJ1-2, with D possibly being TRBD1 (5 bases). V was shortened by 0 bases and J by 0 bases, with 9 bases between the two germline ends. Germline loops: CDR1 SGHRS, CDR2 YFSETQ. The CDR3 runs 15 residues. CDR3 sequence: CASSLDPGANYGYTF. CDR3 DNA sequence: TGCGCCAGCAGCTTGGATCCGGGGGCTAACTATGGCTACACCTTC.

The chain uses TRBV7-2 and TRBJ1-6, with D uncertain. Germline loops: CDR1 SGHTA, CDR2 FQGNSA. Trimming shortened V by 7 bases and J by 0 bases, and 10 bases separated the two germline ends. The CDR3 is 15 residues long. For the CDR3, the DNA is TGTGCCAGCACCCCAGAAAGCTCCTATAATTCACCCCTCCACTTT. It codes for CASTPESSYNSPLHF.

Remarks on this clone: Relative to the germline gene, one junction end is altered; a read error may explain this. The chain uses TRBV6-1 and TRBJ2-1; tentatively, D is TRBD2 (5 bases). This CDR3 is built from 15 residues. CDR1 is MNHNS and CDR2 is SASEGT in the germline V gene. This CDR3 reads CASREADSSYNEQFF. The CDR3 DNA reads TGTGCCAGCAGGGAAGCGGATAGCTCCTACAATGAGCAGTTCTTC.